The 26 T cell receptor beta chains below come from one sample, sequenced in a study of T cell responses to AZD1222 COVID-19 vaccine (dated by TCRdb to about 2021). The sample's time point label, decoded: baseline before first vaccination. The receptor library was made with the immunoSEQ multiplex PCR assay. In its TCRdb copy, this immuneACCESS table keeps in-frame sequences only and misses some clones. Where compared with another copy, unresolved V genes explain less than half of these, and the others have no known cause. The sample contains 150,000 or so clones, about 90% of them found a single time. The ten most abundant clones make up around 1.3% of the sample. Here the sequenced sample was peripheral blood, taken on day 0 of AZD1222 vaccination. Receptors were obtained from an adult in good health.

The chain recombines TRBV7-9 with TRBJ2-1; D is unclear. The CDR3 is made up of 16 amino acids. Germline assignment: CDR1 SEHNR and CDR2 FQNEAQ (reference sequence). V dropped 5 bases and J dropped 4 bases, with 18 bases sitting between them. CDR3: CASSVTPLLTYNEQFF. Here the CDR3 DNA reads TGTGCCAGCAGCGTAACTCCGCTACTGACATACAATGAGCAGTTCTTC. The whole variable domain, remainder taken from reference TRBV7-9 and TRBJ2-1, is DTGVSQNPRHKITKRGQNVTFRCDPISEHNRLYWYRQTLGQGPEFLTYFQNEAQLEKSRLLSDRFSAERPKGSFSTLEIQRTEQGDSAMYLCASSVTPLLTYNEQFFGPGTRLTVL.

The chain has TRBV7-2 and TRBJ2-3; 7 positions match TRBD2. This CDR3 has 13 residues. Trimming cost V 7 bases and J 3 bases; bases outside gene matches: 4. In germline, CDR1 is SGHTA, CDR2 FQGNSA. The CDR3 nucleotides read TGTGCCAGCAACGGGGGGATAACAGATACGCAGTATTTT. Amino acid sequence: CASNGGITDTQYF. The variable domain in full, completed from reference TRBV7-2 and TRBJ2-3, reads GAGVSQSPSNKVTEKGKDVELRCDPISGHTALYWYRQSLGQGLEFLIYFQGNSAPDKSGLPSDRFSAERTGGSVSTLTIQRTQQEDSAVYLCASNGGITDTQYFGPGTRLTVL.

The chain employs TRBV28 and TRBJ1-5; D remains unclear. The V and J ends lost 4 bases and 4 bases respectively, with 8 bases between them. Germline V gives CDR1 MDHEN, CDR2 SYDVKM. The CDR3 loop spans 13 amino acids. The CDR3 sequence is CASSSLGNQPQHF. CDR3 sequence (DNA): TGTGCCAGCAGTTCCCTTGGGAATCAGCCCCAGCATTTT.

J is TRBJ1-1 and V is TRBV30, with TRBD1 matching over 7 bases. V trimming: 1 base; J trimming: 5 bases; junction bases outside the gene matches: 4. Germline values: CDR1 GTSNPN, CDR2 SVGIG (reference sequence). CDR3 length: 13 residues. DNA for the CDR3: TGTGCCTGGAGTGCCTACAGGGGAACTGAAGCTTTCTTT. Protein sequence: CAWSAYRGTEAFF.

V usage is TRBV10-3 and J usage is TRBJ2-5; 8 nucleotides align to TRBD2. There are 14 residues in the CDR3. Trimming cost V 3 bases and J 7 bases; bases outside gene matches: 7. The germline gives CDR1 ENHRY, CDR2 SYGVKD. The CDR3 loop reads CAISETSGIVTQYF. In DNA, the CDR3 is TGTGCCATCAGTGAAACTAGCGGTATTGTGACCCAGTACTTC.

This chain uses TRBV4-3 with TRBJ2-4; 12 bases align to TRBD1. This CDR3 has 17 amino acids. Trimming at V came to 4 bases and at J to 1 base, leaving 5 bases not matched to a gene. CDR1 and CDR2 from the germline V gene are LGHNA and YSLEER. DNA for the CDR3: TGCGCCAGCAGCCGGGACAGGGGGCGGTTGGCCAAAAACATTCAGTACTTC. Protein sequence: CASSRDRGRLAKNIQYF.

J is TRBJ1-1 and V is TRBV27; no clear D. The germline CDR1 and CDR2 sequences are MNHEY and SMNVEV (reference sequence). Trimming pared 2 bases from V and 1 base from J, leaving 5 bases between. CDR3 length: 13 amino acids. CDR3 nucleotide sequence: TGTGCCAGCAGTTTAGTAGGGAACACTGAAGCTTTCTTT. Its translation: CASSLVGNTEAFF.

The chain has TRBV29-1 and TRBJ2-3; 7 bases fit TRBD1. Trimming removed 7 bases from V and 2 bases from J; junction bases left unmatched: 6. This CDR3 has 13 amino acids. Germline V lookup: CDR1 SQVTM, CDR2 ANQGSEA. The CDR3 is CSAETGLTDTQYF. CDR3 DNA sequence: TGCAGCGCTGAGACAGGGCTCACAGATACGCAGTATTTT.

This chain uses TRBV5-4 with TRBJ2-6; D remains unclear. V was cut by 4 bases and J by 2 bases, with 16 bases left in between. The CDR3 totals 17 residues. Germline V gives CDR1 SGHNT, CDR2 YYREEE (reference sequence). CDR3 residues: CASSSRVASAGANVLTF. The CDR3, as DNA: TGTGCCAGCAGCAGCCGGGTAGCCAGCGCTGGGGCCAACGTCCTGACTTTC.

The genes are TRBV11-2 and TRBJ2-2; TRBD1 agrees at 12 bases. The CDR3 covers 18 residues. Looked up from germline, CDR1 is SGHAT and CDR2 is FQNNGV. Unmatched junction bases numbered 13, after V lost 5 bases and J lost 6 bases. In DNA, the CDR3 is TGTGCCAGCAGCACACGCCCGGGACAGGGGGCGCGGTCCGGGGAGCTGTTTTTT. Translated: CASSTRPGQGARSGELFF.

The chain couples TRBV3-1 (or the pseudogene TRBV3-2) to TRBJ2-3, with 11 nucleotides matching TRBD2. The CDR3 length is 19 residues. Germline V gene lookup returns CDR1 LGHDT and CDR2 YNNKEL (reference sequence). Trimming cost V 1 base and J 2 bases; bases outside gene matches: 11. The CDR3 DNA is TGTGCCAGCAGCCAAGCCTACCAACTAGCGGGAGACGACACAGATACGCAGTATTTT. Amino acids: CASSQAYQLAGDDTDTQYF.

The J gene is TRBJ2-5, the V gene TRBV10-2; D is unclear. The V gene lost 7 bases and the J gene lost 1 base, with 10 bases spanning the gap. Germline values: CDR1 WSHSY, CDR2 SAAADI. This CDR3 has 13 residues. This chain's CDR3 is CASTRGIQETQYF. CDR3 coding DNA: TGCGCCAGCACACGAGGTATCCAAGAGACCCAGTACTTC.

This clone occurred once. The chain combines TRBV7-9 with TRBJ2-2; 7 bases fit TRBD1. V lost 8 bases, J lost 6 bases, and 15 bases stayed unmatched. There are 16 residues in the CDR3. Per germline, CDR1 SEHNR and CDR2 FQNEAQ (reference sequence). The CDR3: CASRLPRGQASGELFF. In nucleotides, the CDR3 is TGTGCCAGCCGACTTCCCCGAGGACAGGCGTCCGGGGAGCTGTTTTTT.

The chain couples TRBV27 to TRBJ2-2; D is uncertain. The V end lost 3 bases, the J end lost 1 base, and 15 bases lay between the germline ends. In germline, CDR1 is MNHEY, CDR2 SMNVEV (reference sequence). The CDR3 length is 17 residues. DNA of the CDR3: TGTGCCAGCAGTTTGAGTATACGGCAGGTGAACACCGGGGAGCTGTTTTTT. Encoded protein: CASSLSIRQVNTGELFF.

The rearrangement links TRBV3-1 (or the pseudogene TRBV3-2) to TRBJ2-3, with 7 bases aligning to TRBD1. The CDR3 loop spans 15 amino acids. V lost 5 bases and J lost 2; bases outside the gene matches: 7. Germline values: CDR1 LGHDT, CDR2 YNNKEL (reference sequence). The CDR3 coding sequence is TGTGCCAGCAGCTCCGACAGGGCGAACACAGATACGCAGTATTTT. The encoded protein is CASSSDRANTDTQYF.

This chain uses TRBV9 with TRBJ1-3, with D perhaps matching TRBD1 (6 bases). Trimming shortened V by 3 bases and J by 4 bases, and 8 bases separated the two germline ends. The V gene's germline CDR1 is SGDLS and CDR2 YYNGEE. The CDR3 runs to 13 residues. Here the CDR3 DNA reads TGTGCCAGCAGCGGGGGGACAGGAAACACCATATATTTT. Translating gives CASSGGTGNTIYF.

The chain joins TRBV5-1 to TRBJ2-7; TRBD1 might be the D (6 bases). V lost 0 bases, J lost 3 bases, and 10 bases lay in between. The CDR3 extends over 14 amino acids. The V gene's germline CDR1 is SGHRS and CDR2 YFSETQ. The CDR3 DNA sequence: TGCGCCAGCAGCTTGGCGCCGGACAGCTACGAGCAGTACTTC. Translated, it gives CASSLAPDSYEQYF.

This sequence joins TRBV6-5 and TRBJ1-6; TRBD1 is a possible D gene (5 bases). V was clipped by 2 bases and J by 10 bases, with 15 bases between them. The CDR3 is 15 residues long. CDR1 and CDR2 (germline): MNHEY, SVGAGI. The CDR3: CASSYGGSQGSPLHF. DNA of the CDR3: TGTGCCAGCAGTTACGGGGGATCCCAGGGATCACCCCTCCACTTT.

V usage is TRBV5-8 and J usage is TRBJ2-5; 8 bases agree with TRBD2. The ends lost 4 bases at V and 4 bases at J; junction bases unmatched: 18. CDR3 length: 18 amino acids. Germline assignment: CDR1 SGHTS and CDR2 YDEGEE. CDR3 sequence: CASSPKGVAGNWGETQYF. In nucleotides, the CDR3 is TGTGCCAGCAGCCCGAAGGGGGTAGCGGGAAATTGGGGAGAGACCCAGTACTTC.

This clone was found a few times. The CDR3 loop is CASSLEGVSGGYTF. CDR3 nucleotide sequence: TGTGCCAGCAGCTTAGAAGGGGTTTCGGGGGGCTACACCTTC. The chain recombines TRBV7-2 with TRBJ1-2; possible D gene TRBD1, 5 bases. V was clipped by 1 base and J by 8 bases, with 14 bases between them. The CDR3 consists of 14 residues. Germline CDR1 reads SGHTA; CDR2 reads FQGNSA.

This chain links TRBV19 with TRBJ1-1; D perhaps matches TRBD1 (5 bases). This CDR3 has 11 residues. Germline loops: CDR1 LNHDA, CDR2 SQIVND (reference sequence). V lost 9 bases and J 7 bases, leaving 12 bases between the germline ends. CDR3 residues: CASLSGVEAFF. Here the CDR3 DNA reads TGTGCCAGCTTATCGGGGGTTGAAGCTTTCTTT.

The genes are TRBV14 and TRBJ1-1; weak D call: TRBD1 (5 bases). V gave up 5 bases and J gave up 6 bases, with 16 bases separating them. This CDR3 has 14 amino acids. The germline gives CDR1 SGHDN, CDR2 FVKESK. The CDR3 here is CASSEAGRSSEAFF. Written as DNA, the CDR3 is TGTGCCAGCAGCGAAGCGGGGCGTTCGTCTGAAGCTTTCTTT.

The chain carries TRBV10-3 and TRBJ1-4, with a weak D call TRBD1 (6 bases). The V end lost 6 bases, the J end lost 6 bases, and 14 bases lay between the germline ends. The CDR3 consists of 14 residues. Germline CDR1 ENHRY, CDR2 SYGVKD. CDR3 bases: TGTGCCATCAGCAAGGGGGGCGGTGATGAAAAACTGTTTTTT. The encoded protein is CAISKGGGDEKLFF.

This chain uses TRBV5-1 with TRBJ2-1; 13 nucleotides align to TRBD2. The CDR3 is 16 amino acids. The trim removed 2 bases at V and 7 bases at J, leaving 6 bases unmatched. From germline, CDR1 is SGHRS and CDR2 YFSETQ. CDR3 sequence: CASSLSGTSGANEQFF. In DNA, the CDR3 is TGCGCCAGCAGCTTATCCGGGACTAGCGGGGCGAATGAGCAGTTCTTC.

The chain is built from TRBV5-4 and TRBJ2-7; D might be TRBD2 (5 bases). The ends were cut back, 4 bases at V and 0 bases at J, with 14 bases in the middle. This CDR3 has 15 residues. Germline V gene lookup returns CDR1 SGHNT and CDR2 YYREEE (reference sequence). CDR3 coding DNA: TGTGCCAGCAGCGCTCCAGGTGGGAGCTCCTACGAGCAGTACTTC. Amino acids: CASSAPGGSSYEQYF.

DNA for the CDR3: TGTGCCAGCTCACCTCTGACAGGGACTTCAGACGAGCAGTACTTC. The encoded protein is CASSPLTGTSDEQYF. The chain uses TRBV18 and TRBJ2-7; D is perhaps TRBD1 (7 bases). V lost 3 bases and J 5 bases, leaving 17 bases between the germline ends. Germline V CDR1 and CDR2: KGHSH, LQKENI. The CDR3 sequence is 15 residues long.